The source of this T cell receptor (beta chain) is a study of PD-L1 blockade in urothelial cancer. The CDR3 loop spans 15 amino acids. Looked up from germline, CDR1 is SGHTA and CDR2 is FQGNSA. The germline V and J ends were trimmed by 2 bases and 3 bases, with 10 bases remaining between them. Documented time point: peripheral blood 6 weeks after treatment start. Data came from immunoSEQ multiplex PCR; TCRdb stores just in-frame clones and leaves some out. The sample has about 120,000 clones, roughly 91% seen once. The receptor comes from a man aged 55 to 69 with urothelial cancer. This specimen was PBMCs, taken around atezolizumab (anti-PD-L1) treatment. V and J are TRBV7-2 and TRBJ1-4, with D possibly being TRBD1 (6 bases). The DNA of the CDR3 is TGTGCCAGCAGCTTACAACAGGGAGCTAATGAAAAACTGTTTTTT. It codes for CASSLQQGANEKLFF.